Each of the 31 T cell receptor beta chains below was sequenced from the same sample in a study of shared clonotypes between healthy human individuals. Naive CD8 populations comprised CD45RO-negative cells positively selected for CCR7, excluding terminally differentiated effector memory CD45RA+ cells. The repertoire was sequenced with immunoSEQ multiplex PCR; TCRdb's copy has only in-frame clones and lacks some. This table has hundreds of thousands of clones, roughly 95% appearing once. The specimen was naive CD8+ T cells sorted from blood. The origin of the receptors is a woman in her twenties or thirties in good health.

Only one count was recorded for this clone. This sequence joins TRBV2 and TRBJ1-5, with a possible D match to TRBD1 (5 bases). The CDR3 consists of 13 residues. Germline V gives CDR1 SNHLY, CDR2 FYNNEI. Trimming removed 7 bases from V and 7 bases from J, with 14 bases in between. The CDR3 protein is CASTEGGTQPQHF. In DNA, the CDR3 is TGTGCCAGCACCGAGGGAGGGACGCAGCCCCAGCATTTT.

The CDR3 region is CASRGTYNEQFF. CDR3 bases: TGTGCCAGCAGAGGAACTTACAATGAGCAGTTCTTC. This chain links TRBV2 with TRBJ2-1; the D is unclear. Germline assignment: CDR1 SNHLY and CDR2 FYNNEI. V was clipped by 6 bases and J by 4 bases, with 7 bases between them. CDR3 size: 12 residues.

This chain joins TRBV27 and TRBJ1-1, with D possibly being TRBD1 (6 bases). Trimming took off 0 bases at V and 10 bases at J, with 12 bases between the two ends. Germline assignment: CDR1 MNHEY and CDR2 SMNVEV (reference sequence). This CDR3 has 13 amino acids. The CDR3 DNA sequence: TGTGCCAGCAGTTTATCGGGACCCAGGGGAGCTTTCTTT. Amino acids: CASSLSGPRGAFF.

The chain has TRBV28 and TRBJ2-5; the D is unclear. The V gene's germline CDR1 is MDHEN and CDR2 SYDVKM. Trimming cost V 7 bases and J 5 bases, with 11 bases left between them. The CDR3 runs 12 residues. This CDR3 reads CASTWGVETQYF. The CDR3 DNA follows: TGTGCCAGCACATGGGGTGTTGAGACCCAGTACTTC.

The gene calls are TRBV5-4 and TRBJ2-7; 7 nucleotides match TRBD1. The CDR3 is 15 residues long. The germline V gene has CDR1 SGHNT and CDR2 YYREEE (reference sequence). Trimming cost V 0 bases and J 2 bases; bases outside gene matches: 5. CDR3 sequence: CASSLGQGIPYEQYF. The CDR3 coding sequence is TGTGCCAGCAGCTTGGGACAGGGAATCCCCTACGAGCAGTACTTC. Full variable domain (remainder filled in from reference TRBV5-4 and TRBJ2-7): ETGVTQSPTHLIKTRGQQVTLRCSSQSGHNTVSWYQQALGQGPQFIFQYYREEENGRGNFPPRFSGLQFPNYSSELNVNALELDDSALYLCASSLGQGIPYEQYFGPGTRLTVT.

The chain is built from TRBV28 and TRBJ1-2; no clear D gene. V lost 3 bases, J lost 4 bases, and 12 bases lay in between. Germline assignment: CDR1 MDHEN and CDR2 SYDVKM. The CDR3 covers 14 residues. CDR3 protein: CASSFPDGSYGYTF. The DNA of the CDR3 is TGTGCCAGCAGTTTCCCGGACGGGTCCTATGGCTACACCTTC.

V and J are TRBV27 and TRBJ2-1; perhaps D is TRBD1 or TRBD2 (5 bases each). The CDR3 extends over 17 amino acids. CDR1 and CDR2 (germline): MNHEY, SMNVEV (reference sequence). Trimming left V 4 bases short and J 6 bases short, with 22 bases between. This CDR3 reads CASSSGRDPSLSNEQFF. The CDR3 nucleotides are TGTGCCAGCAGTTCGGGTAGGGACCCTTCCTTATCCAATGAGCAGTTCTTC.

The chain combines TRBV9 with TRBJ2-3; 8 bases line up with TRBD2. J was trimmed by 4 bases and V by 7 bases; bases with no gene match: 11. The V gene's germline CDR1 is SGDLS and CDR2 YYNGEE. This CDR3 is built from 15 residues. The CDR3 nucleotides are TGTGCCAGCTCTGTTAGCGGGATGGAAGCAGATACGCAGTATTTT. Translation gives CASSVSGMEADTQYF.

The CDR3 nucleotides read TGTGCCAGCAGCGCCGGGACTAGCGGCTTAAGCTCCTACAATGAGCAGTTCTTC. Its translation is CASSAGTSGLSSYNEQFF. The chain recombines TRBV27 with TRBJ2-1; 11 nucleotides match TRBD2. This CDR3 contains 18 residues. Germline trimming cut 6 bases from V and 0 bases from J; bases unmatched to any gene: 10. Germline V CDR1 and CDR2: MNHEY, SMNVEV (reference sequence).

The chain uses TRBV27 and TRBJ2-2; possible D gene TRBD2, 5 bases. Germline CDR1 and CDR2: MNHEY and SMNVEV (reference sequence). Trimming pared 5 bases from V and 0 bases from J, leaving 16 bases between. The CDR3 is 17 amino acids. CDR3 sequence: CASSQSGLITNTGELFF. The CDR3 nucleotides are TGTGCCAGCAGTCAAAGCGGACTTATAACGAACACCGGGGAGCTGTTTTTT.

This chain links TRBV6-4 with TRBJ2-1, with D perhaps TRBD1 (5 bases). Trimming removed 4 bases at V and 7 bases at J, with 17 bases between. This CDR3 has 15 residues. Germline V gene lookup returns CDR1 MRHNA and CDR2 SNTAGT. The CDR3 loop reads CASSVYWQGGNEQFF. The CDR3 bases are TGTGCCAGCAGTGTCTACTGGCAGGGTGGGAATGAGCAGTTCTTC.

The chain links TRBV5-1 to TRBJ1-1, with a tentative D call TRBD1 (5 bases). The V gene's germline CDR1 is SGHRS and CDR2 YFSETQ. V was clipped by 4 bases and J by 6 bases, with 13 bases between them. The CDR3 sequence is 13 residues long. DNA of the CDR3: TGCGCCAGCAGCGAAGGGGTGGCCCCTGAAGCTTTCTTT. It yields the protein CASSEGVAPEAFF.

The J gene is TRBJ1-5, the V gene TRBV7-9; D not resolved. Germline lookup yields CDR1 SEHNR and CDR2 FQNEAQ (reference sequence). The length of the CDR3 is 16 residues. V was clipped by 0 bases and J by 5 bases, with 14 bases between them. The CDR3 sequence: CASSLALGGAYQPQHF. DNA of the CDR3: TGTGCCAGCAGCTTAGCGTTAGGAGGCGCATATCAGCCCCAGCATTTT.

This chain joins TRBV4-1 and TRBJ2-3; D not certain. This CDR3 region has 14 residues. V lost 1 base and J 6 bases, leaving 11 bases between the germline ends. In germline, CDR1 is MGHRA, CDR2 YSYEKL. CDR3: CASSQVTIADTQYF. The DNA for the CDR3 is TGCGCCAGCAGCCAAGTGACAATCGCGGATACGCAGTATTTT.

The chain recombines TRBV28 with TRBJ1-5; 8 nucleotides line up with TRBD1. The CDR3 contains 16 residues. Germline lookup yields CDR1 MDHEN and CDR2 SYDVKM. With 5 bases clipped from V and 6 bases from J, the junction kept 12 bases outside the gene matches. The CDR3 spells CASSGSTGVAGQPQHF. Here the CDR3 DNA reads TGTGCCAGCAGTGGATCGACAGGGGTCGCGGGTCAGCCCCAGCATTTT. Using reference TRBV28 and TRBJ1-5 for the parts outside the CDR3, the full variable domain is DVKVTQSSRYLVKRTGEKVFLECVQDMDHENMFWYRQDPGLGLRLIYFSYDVKMKEKGDIPEGYSVSREKKERFSLILESASTNQTSMYLCASSGSTGVAGQPQHFGDGTRLSIL.

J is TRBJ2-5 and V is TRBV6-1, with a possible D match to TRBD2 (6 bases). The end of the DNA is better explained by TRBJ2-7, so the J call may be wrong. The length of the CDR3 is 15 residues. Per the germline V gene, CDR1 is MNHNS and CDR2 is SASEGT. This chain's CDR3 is CASSEYSGSSYEQYF. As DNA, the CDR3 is TGTGCCAGCAGTGAATATAGCGGAAGCTCCTACGAGCAGTACTTC.

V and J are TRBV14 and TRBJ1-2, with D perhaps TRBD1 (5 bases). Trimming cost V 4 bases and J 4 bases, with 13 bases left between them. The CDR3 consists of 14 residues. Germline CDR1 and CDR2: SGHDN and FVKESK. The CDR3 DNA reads TGTGCCAGCAGCCCCCCGGGGACTGGCTATGGCTACACCTTC. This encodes CASSPPGTGYGYTF. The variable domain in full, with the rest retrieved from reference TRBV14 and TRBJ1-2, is EAGVTQFPSHSVIEKGQTVTLRCDPISGHDNLYWYRRVMGKEIKFLLHFVKESKQDESGMPNNRFLAERTGGTYSTLKVQPAELEDSGVYFCASSPPGTGYGYTFGSGTRLTVV.

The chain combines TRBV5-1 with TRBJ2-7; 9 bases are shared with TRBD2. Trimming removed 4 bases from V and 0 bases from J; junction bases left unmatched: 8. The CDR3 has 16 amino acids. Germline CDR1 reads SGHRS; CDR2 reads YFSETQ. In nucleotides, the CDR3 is TGCGCCAGCAGCCTGCCCGCGGGAGGGAGCTCCTACGAGCAGTACTTC. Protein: CASSLPAGGSSYEQYF.

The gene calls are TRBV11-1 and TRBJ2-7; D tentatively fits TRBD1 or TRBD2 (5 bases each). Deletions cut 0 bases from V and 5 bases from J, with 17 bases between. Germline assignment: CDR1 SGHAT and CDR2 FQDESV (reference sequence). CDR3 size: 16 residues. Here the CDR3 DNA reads TGTGCCAGCAGCTTAGCGCAAGGGGACCGGTCCCACGAGCAGTACTTC. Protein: CASSLAQGDRSHEQYF.

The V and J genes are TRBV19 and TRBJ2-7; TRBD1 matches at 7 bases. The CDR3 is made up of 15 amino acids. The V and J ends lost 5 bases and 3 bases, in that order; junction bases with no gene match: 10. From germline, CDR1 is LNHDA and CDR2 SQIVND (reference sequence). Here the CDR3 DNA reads TGTGCCAGTAGTGCCCGGGACAGATCCTTCTACGAGCAGTACTTC. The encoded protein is CASSARDRSFYEQYF.

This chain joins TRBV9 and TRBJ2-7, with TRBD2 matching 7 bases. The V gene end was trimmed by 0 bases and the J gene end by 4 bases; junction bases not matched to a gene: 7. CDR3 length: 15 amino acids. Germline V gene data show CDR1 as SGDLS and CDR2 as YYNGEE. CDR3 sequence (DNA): TGTGCCAGCAGCGTAGATGGCGGGAGTGGGTACGAGCAGTACTTC. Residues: CASSVDGGSGYEQYF.

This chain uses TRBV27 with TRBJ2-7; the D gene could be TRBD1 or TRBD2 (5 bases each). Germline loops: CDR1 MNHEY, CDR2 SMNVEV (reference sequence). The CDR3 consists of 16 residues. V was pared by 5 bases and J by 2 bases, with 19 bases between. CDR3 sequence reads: CASSPISGLGTYEQYF. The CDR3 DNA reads TGTGCCAGCAGTCCCATCTCGGGGCTAGGAACCTACGAGCAGTACTTC.

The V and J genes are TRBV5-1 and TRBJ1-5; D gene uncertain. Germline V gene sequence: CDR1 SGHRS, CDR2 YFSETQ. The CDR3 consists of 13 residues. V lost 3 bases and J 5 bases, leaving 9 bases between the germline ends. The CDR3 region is CASSSDPYQPQHF. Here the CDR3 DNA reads TGCGCCAGCAGCTCGGACCCCTATCAGCCCCAGCATTTT.

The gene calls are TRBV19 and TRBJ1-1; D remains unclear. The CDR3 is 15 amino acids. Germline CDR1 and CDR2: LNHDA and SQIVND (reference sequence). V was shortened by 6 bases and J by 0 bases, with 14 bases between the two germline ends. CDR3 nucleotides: TGTGCCAGTAGAGATTCTGACGGCATGAACACTGAAGCTTTCTTT. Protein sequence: CASRDSDGMNTEAFF. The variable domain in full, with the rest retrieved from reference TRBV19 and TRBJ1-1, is DGGITQSPKYLFRKEGQNVTLSCEQNLNHDAMYWYRQDPGQGLRLIYYSQIVNDFQKGDIAEGYSVSREKKESFPLTVTSAQKNPTAFYLCASRDSDGMNTEAFFGQGTRLTVV.

In DNA form, the CDR3 reads TGTGCCAGCAGCTTAGGAACGACATTCTCCTACGAGCAGTACTTC. Translating gives CASSLGTTFSYEQYF. The V call is TRBV7-9, the J call TRBJ2-7; unclear D gene. Germline assignment: CDR1 SEHNR and CDR2 FQNEAQ (reference sequence). The CDR3 has 15 residues. With 1 base removed from V and 0 bases from J, the gap between germline ends came to 10 bases. Using reference TRBV7-9 and TRBJ2-7 for the parts outside the CDR3, the full variable domain is DTGVSQNPRHKITKRGQNVTFRCDPISEHNRLYWYRQTLGQGPEFLTYFQNEAQLEKSRLLSDRFSAERPKGSFSTLEIQRTEQGDSAMYLCASSLGTTFSYEQYFGPGTRLTVT.

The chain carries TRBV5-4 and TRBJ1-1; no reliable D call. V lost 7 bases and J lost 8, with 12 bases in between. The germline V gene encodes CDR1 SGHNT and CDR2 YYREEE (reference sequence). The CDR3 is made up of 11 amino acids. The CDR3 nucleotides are TGTGCCAGCGCTGGGTCGGACGAAGCTTTCTTT. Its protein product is CASAGSDEAFF.

CDR3 protein: CASSLPRDNEQFF. In DNA, the CDR3 is TGTGCCAGCAGTCTGCCGCGGGACAATGAGCAGTTCTTC. V and J are TRBV28 and TRBJ2-1; weak D call: TRBD2 (5 bases). Germline V gene data show CDR1 as MDHEN and CDR2 as SYDVKM. This CDR3 comprises 13 residues. V lost 5 bases and J lost 5, with 10 bases in between. Variable domain in full (rest from reference TRBV28 and TRBJ2-1): DVKVTQSSRYLVKRTGEKVFLECVQDMDHENMFWYRQDPGLGLRLIYFSYDVKMKEKGDIPEGYSVSREKKERFSLILESASTNQTSMYLCASSLPRDNEQFFGPGTRLTVL.

CDR3 DNA: TGTGCCAGCAGTGACCAGGAGTCCTACGAGCAGTACTTC. Its protein product is CASSDQESYEQYF. This chain links TRBV2 with TRBJ2-7; D is uncertain. Trimming cost V 3 bases and J 1 base, with 7 bases left between them. CDR3 size: 13 residues. Looked up from germline, CDR1 is SNHLY and CDR2 is FYNNEI.

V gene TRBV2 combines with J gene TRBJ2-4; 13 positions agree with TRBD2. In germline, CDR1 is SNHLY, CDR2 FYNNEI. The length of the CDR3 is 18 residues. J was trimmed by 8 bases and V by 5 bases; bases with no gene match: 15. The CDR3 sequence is CASSTQTSGRSKGYIQYF. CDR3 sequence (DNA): TGTGCCAGCAGTACCCAGACTAGCGGGAGGTCGAAGGGTTACATTCAGTACTTC.

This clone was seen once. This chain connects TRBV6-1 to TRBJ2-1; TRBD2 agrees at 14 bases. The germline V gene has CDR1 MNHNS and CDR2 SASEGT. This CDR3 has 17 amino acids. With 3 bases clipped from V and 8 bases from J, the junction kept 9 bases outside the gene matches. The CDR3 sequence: CASSERLGLAGDDEQFF. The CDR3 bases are TGTGCCAGCAGTGAGAGGTTGGGACTAGCGGGAGACGATGAGCAGTTCTTC.

Here the CDR3 reads CAIKGYSTDTQYF. The CDR3 DNA reads TGTGCCATCAAGGGATACAGCACAGATACGCAGTATTTT. This chain links TRBV10-3 with TRBJ2-3; D gene uncertain. This CDR3 comprises 13 residues. V was trimmed by 7 bases and J by 0 bases, leaving 8 bases between them. Per germline, CDR1 ENHRY and CDR2 SYGVKD.